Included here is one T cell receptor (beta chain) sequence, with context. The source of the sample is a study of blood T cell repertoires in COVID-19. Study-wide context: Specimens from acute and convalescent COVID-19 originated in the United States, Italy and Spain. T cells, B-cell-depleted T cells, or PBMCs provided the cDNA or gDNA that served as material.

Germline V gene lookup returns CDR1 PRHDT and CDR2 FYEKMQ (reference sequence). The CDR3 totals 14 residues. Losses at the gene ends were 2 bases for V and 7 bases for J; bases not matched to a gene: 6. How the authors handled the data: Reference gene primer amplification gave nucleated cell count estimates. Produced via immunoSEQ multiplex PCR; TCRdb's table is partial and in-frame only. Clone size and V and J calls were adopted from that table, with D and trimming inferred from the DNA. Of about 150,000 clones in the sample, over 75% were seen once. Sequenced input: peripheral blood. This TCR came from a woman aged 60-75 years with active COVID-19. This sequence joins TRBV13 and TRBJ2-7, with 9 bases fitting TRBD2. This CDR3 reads CASSLRLAVFEQYF. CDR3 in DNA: TGTGCCAGCAGCTTACGACTAGCGGTCTTTGAGCAGTACTTC.